One and the same sample provided the 29 T cell receptor beta chains below, sequenced in a study of tumor-infiltrating lymphocytes in primary liver carcinoma. TCR beta cDNA was made from 400 to 600 ng total RNA with a constant-region primer. Employing slightly modified ARM-PCR, three nested multiplex PCR rounds were run, and these gave rise to the TCR beta libraries. The first two PCR rounds, around 10 cycles each, used TRBV1-TRBV30 forward primers and a C-beta reverse primer. TCRdb re-called the multiplex PCR reads with MiXCR, one entry per CDR3 protein. The sample contains around 100,000 distinct CDR3 sequences, 55% to 80% of which appear only once. The roughly 19-32 mg bulk tissue piece was not sorted before simultaneous RNA and DNA extraction. The sequencing sample was made of liver tumor tissue from sampling region 2. Subset here: tumor region T2, inferior pole. The receptor source for this set is an older woman with primary liver carcinoma and hepatitis B virus infection.

The V gene is TRBV28, the J gene TRBJ2-3; possible D gene TRBD2, 5 bases. V lost 5 bases and J 2 bases, leaving 20 bases between the germline ends. The CDR3 spans 17 residues. Per the germline V gene, CDR1 is MDHEN and CDR2 is SYDVKM. The CDR3 bases are TGTGCCAGCAGTCCCTCGTCCGGGATATCGTCCACAGATACGCAGTATTTT. Amino acids: CASSPSSGISSTDTQYF.

Points on this clonotype: Its ends do not fully match the called genes, so a read error is possible. This chain joins TRBV10-2 and TRBJ2-7; weak D call: TRBD2 (6 bases). The CDR3 length is 14 residues. Germline CDR1 reads WSHSY; CDR2 reads SAAADI. The CDR3 coding sequence is TGCGTCAGCAATGATCGGACTACCTTATACGAGCAGTACTTC. It encodes CVSNDRTTLYEQYF.

As concerns this clonotype: Compared with germline, one end of the junction differs, possibly owing to a read error. The V call is TRBV14, the J call TRBJ2-1; D perhaps matches TRBD2 (6 bases). The CDR3 contains 18 residues. Germline lookup yields CDR1 SGHDN and CDR2 FVKESK. Written as DNA, the CDR3 is TGTGGCAGCAGCCACCCCGTGGGGGGAGTCGGGCTCTACAATGAGCAGTTCTTC. Translation gives CGSSHPVGGVGLYNEQFF.

As for this clonotype: A junction end diverges from the germline sequence, so it may reflect a read error. The chain joins TRBV11-2 to TRBJ2-1; D uncertain. The CDR3 has 15 amino acids. Germline V gene lookup returns CDR1 SGHAT and CDR2 FQNNGV. The CDR3 DNA follows: TGTGCCTGCAGTGCCGGTACGGTGTACTACAATGAGCAGTTCTTC. Its protein product is CACSAGTVYYNEQFF.

On this clonotype: The junction departs from the called germline gene at one end, perhaps through a read error. V usage is TRBV10-3 and J usage is TRBJ1-5, with D possibly matching TRBD1 (6 bases). The CDR3 sequence is 13 residues long. Germline-derived CDR1 and CDR2 are ENHRY and SYGVKD. This chain's CDR3 is CAVGGQENRPKHF. CDR3 DNA sequence: TGTGCCGTTGGGGGGCAGGAGAATCGGCCCAAGCATTTT.

In the case of this clonotype: One junction end does not reproduce the germline sequence, and a read error may be involved. The rearrangement links TRBV7-9 to TRBJ1-3; TRBD1 aligns across 8 bases. The germline V gene encodes CDR1 SEHNR and CDR2 FQNEAQ (reference sequence). This CDR3 has 15 amino acids. CDR3 bases: TGTGCCATCAGCTCAGGGACAGGCTCTGGAAACACCATATATTTT. This codes for CAISSGTGSGNTIYF.

The chain uses TRBV28 and TRBJ2-3; D is unresolved. This CDR3 spans 16 amino acids. Germline V gene data show CDR1 as MDHEN and CDR2 as SYDVKM. V was pared by 5 bases and J by 0 bases, with 15 bases between. CDR3 amino acids: CASSRRRHASTDTQYF. CDR3 nucleotide sequence: TGTGCCAGCAGTAGACGACGCCATGCTAGCACAGATACGCAGTATTTT.

This clonotype was counted ten times or more. The chain recombines TRBV6-1 with TRBJ1-3; 7 bases are shared with TRBD1. This CDR3 contains 16 residues. V lost 6 bases to trimming and J lost 0 bases; unmatched junction nucleotides: 8. Germline CDR1 MNHNS, CDR2 SASEGT. CDR3 in DNA: TGTGCCAGCAGACCGGGACAGACTAACTCTGGAAACACCATATATTTT. Amino acids: CASRPGQTNSGNTIYF.

This clonotype has ten or more counts. The V call is TRBV5-1, the J call TRBJ2-7, with 7 bases lining up with TRBD2. The V segment lost 1 base and the J segment 6 bases; nucleotides outside the gene matches: 4. The CDR3 has 13 amino acids. The V gene's germline CDR1 is SGHRS and CDR2 YFSETQ. In DNA, the CDR3 is TGCGCCAGCAGCTTGTCAGCGGGACGCGAGCAGTACTTC. Its protein product is CASSLSAGREQYF.

This clonotype was counted a few times. The CDR3 DNA reads as TGTGCCACCAGTGATGGGCCACTAGCAGAGCAGTACTTC. Its protein product is CATSDGPLAEQYF. The gene calls are TRBV24-1 and TRBJ2-7, with D possibly TRBD2 on 6 matching bases. V lost 3 bases to trimming and J lost 7 bases, with 12 bases between them. CDR3 length: 13 amino acids. Germline assignment: CDR1 KGHDR and CDR2 SFDVKD.

The rearrangement joins TRBV10-3 to TRBJ1-2, with TRBD1 as a possible D gene (5 bases). There are 13 residues in the CDR3. V was shortened by 4 bases and J by 3 bases, with 9 bases between the two germline ends. In germline, CDR1 is ENHRY, CDR2 SYGVKD. DNA of the CDR3: TGTGCCATCAGTGCCCGGGACGACTATGGCTACACCTTC. It is translated as CAISARDDYGYTF.

On this clonotype: A much larger clone lies a single base off, so this may be a read error. The chain is built from TRBV29-1 and TRBJ1-1; D uncertain. In germline, CDR1 is SQVTM, CDR2 ANQGSEA. The CDR3 covers 14 residues. The CDR3 spells CSIEQSGGRTEVFF. The CDR3 region has the DNA TGCAGCATTGAACAATCGGGTGGAAGGACTGAAGTTTTCTTT.

The J gene is TRBJ2-1, the V gene TRBV10-2, with D unresolved. This CDR3 is 14 amino acids long. Trimming pared 8 bases from V and 11 bases from J, leaving 22 bases between. Germline V gene sequence: CDR1 WSHSY, CDR2 SAAADI. The CDR3 loop reads CASGRGVSSNKQFF. The CDR3 DNA reads TGCGCCAGCGGCCGTGGGGTCTCGTCGAATAAGCAGTTCTTC.

Comment on this clonotype: A read error is likely, as this CDR3 ends without the conserved phenylalanine or tryptophan. The chain's CDR3 is CGSLVYTEAFV. In DNA form, the CDR3 reads TGTGGGTCACTGGTTTACACTGAAGCTTTCGTT. This rearrangement joins TRBV6-6 to TRBJ1-1, with D uncertain. Germline-derived CDR1 and CDR2 are MNHNY and SVGAGI (reference sequence). CDR3 length equals 11 residues.

In regard to this clonotype: With a much larger clone just one base away, this may be a read error. The V and J genes are TRBV5-6 and TRBJ2-7, with D maybe TRBD2 (5 bases). Germline CDR1 is SGHDT and CDR2 is YYEEEE. This CDR3 contains 12 residues. The CDR3 DNA sequence: TGTGCCAGCAGCTTTTGGAACCAGGAGGTCCAGTTC. As protein: CASSFWNQEVQF.

A remark on this clonotype: One junction end disagrees with the germline gene, perhaps due to a read error. The V gene is TRBV4-2, the J gene TRBJ1-1, with D unclear. In germline, CDR1 is LGHNA, CDR2 YNFKEQ. There are 15 residues in the CDR3. The CDR3 coding sequence is TGTGTCAGCCACATCGATCCGGGGAAAGCTGGTGAAGCTTTCTTT. This encodes CVSHIDPGKAGEAFF.

To note about this clonotype: At one end the junction does not follow the germline gene, possibly because of a read error. The genes are TRBV6-1 and TRBJ1-2, with TRBD1 as a possible D gene (5 bases). Germline V lookup: CDR1 MNHNS, CDR2 SASEGT. The CDR3 covers 17 residues. CDR3 sequence (DNA): TGTGTCAGCAGTGACCTCCTGTACCGGGGAGGTGGGACGGGCTACATCTTC. Protein: CVSSDLLYRGGGTGYIF.

This clonotype turned up a few times. The chain recombines TRBV28 with TRBJ1-2, with 11 bases lining up with TRBD1. The CDR3 has 16 amino acids. The trim removed 4 bases at V and 7 bases at J, leaving 11 bases unmatched. Looked up from germline, CDR1 is MDHEN and CDR2 is SYDVKM. In nucleotides, the CDR3 is TGTGCCAGCAGTTCACTCGGACAGGGGGCCTACTGTGGCTACACCTTC. The encoded protein is CASSSLGQGAYCGYTF.

Turning to this clonotype: A read error may produce the germline difference seen at one junction end. This chain links TRBV28 with TRBJ2-1; D call uncertain. CDR3 length equals 14 residues. The germline V gene has CDR1 MDHEN and CDR2 SYDVKM. CDR3 loop: CASSLFSTGNEQLF. In DNA, the CDR3 is TGTGCCAGCAGTTTATTCTCTACTGGTAATGAGCAGCTCTTC. The full variable domain, its missing parts supplied by reference TRBV28 and TRBJ2-1, is DVKVTQSSRYLVKRTGEKVFLECVQDMDHENMFWYRQDPGLGLRLIYFSYDVKMKEKGDIPEGYSVSREKKERFSLILESASTNQTSMYLCASSLFSTGNEQLFGPGTRLTVL.

The chain carries TRBV12-3 or TRBV12-4 and TRBJ2-5; the D is unclear. The V gene lost 2 bases and the J gene lost 3 bases, with 25 bases spanning the gap. This CDR3 is built from 19 residues. CDR3 sequence reads: CASSLTDWLLPHPEETQYF. The CDR3 bases are TGTGCCAGCAGTTTAACGGATTGGCTCCTCCCCCACCCTGAAGAGACCCAGTACTTC.

About this clonotype itself: A clone one base away is much larger, so this may be a read error. As DNA, the CDR3 is TGTGCCAGCAATTTCGGGACAGTTGCCGACTACAATGAGCAGTTCTTC. Amino acid sequence: CASNFGTVADYNEQFF. The chain employs TRBV6-6 and TRBJ2-1, with 7 bases identical to TRBD1. There are 16 residues in the CDR3. CDR1 and CDR2 from the germline V gene are MNHNY and SVGAGI (reference sequence). Trimming removed 7 bases from V and 3 bases from J; junction bases left unmatched: 12.

The chain joins TRBV5-6 to TRBJ2-5; D possibly matches TRBD1 or TRBD2 (5 bases each). The CDR3 extends over 15 amino acids. Per the germline V gene, CDR1 is SGHDT and CDR2 is YYEEEE. Trimming left V 1 base short and J 0 bases short, with 10 bases between. The CDR3 sequence is CASSLSRDHQETQYF. The DNA of the CDR3 is TGTGCCAGCAGCTTGTCCAGGGACCACCAAGAGACCCAGTACTTC.

The V call is TRBV29-1, the J call TRBJ2-5; D gene unclear. Germline V CDR1 and CDR2: SQVTM, ANQGSEA. The CDR3 totals 13 residues. V gave up 5 bases and J gave up 2 bases, with 12 bases separating them. CDR3 nucleotide sequence: TGCAGCGTTCGTAATATCCAGCAAGAGACCCAGTACTTC. This translates into CSVRNIQQETQYF.

Points on this clonotype: One end of the junction does not line up with germline, which may come from a read error. The gene calls are TRBV18 and TRBJ2-3; no clear D gene. The germline V gene encodes CDR1 KGHSH and CDR2 LQKENI. The CDR3 contains 15 residues. The CDR3 sequence is CASLPDTPITYTQYF. The CDR3, as DNA: TGTGCCAGCTTACCAGATACTCCGATCACATATACGCAGTATTTT.

A remark on this clonotype: The junction departs from germline at one end; a sequencing error may be responsible. The chain combines TRBV12-3 or TRBV12-4 with TRBJ2-3; TRBD1 matches 7 bases. The CDR3 totals 15 residues. This chain's CDR3 is CTNSIRQGGTNTQYF. Here the CDR3 DNA reads TGTACCAACAGTATCCGACAGGGTGGCACAAATACGCAGTATTTT.

Concerning this clonotype: A much larger clone lies a single base off, so this may be a read error. The V and J genes are TRBV4-1 and TRBJ1-4; 7 bases agree with TRBD1. Per germline, CDR1 MGHRA and CDR2 YSYEKL. The CDR3 loop spans 14 amino acids. The CDR3 region is CTSSSTGTQEKLFF. The CDR3 nucleotides are TGCACCAGCAGCTCGACAGGGACACAAGAAAAACTGTTTTTT.

For this clonotype: One end of the junction is discordant with germline, which a read error may explain. The chain couples TRBV4-1 to TRBJ2-5, with D perhaps TRBD2 (5 bases). The CDR3 covers 14 residues. Germline values: CDR1 MGHRA, CDR2 YSYEKL. CDR3 amino acids: CASSPKDRGEIQYF. In DNA, the CDR3 is TGCGCCAGCAGCCCAAAGGACCGGGGAGAGATCCAGTACTTC.

This clonotype was detected many times. J is TRBJ2-1 and V is TRBV10-3; perhaps TRBD2 as D (6 bases). The CDR3 is 14 residues long. Trimming removed 6 bases from V and 5 bases from J, with 14 bases in between. Germline V gives CDR1 ENHRY, CDR2 SYGVKD. The CDR3 DNA reads TGTGCCATCAGGGGCACGGGGGATAACAATGAGCAGTTCTTC. The encoded protein is CAIRGTGDNNEQFF.

This clonotype rates as medium-sized. The gene calls are TRBV11-2 and TRBJ2-1; no reliable D call. The V gene lost 5 bases and the J gene lost 5 bases, with 10 bases spanning the gap. The CDR3 extends over 13 amino acids. CDR1 SGHAT and CDR2 FQNNGV come from the germline V gene. The CDR3 nucleotides are TGTGCCAGCAGCAGAGACCCCAACAATGAGCAGTTCTTC. It translates to CASSRDPNNEQFF.